Listed below are T cell receptor beta chains from one sample, sequenced in a study of blood T cell repertoires in COVID-19. Measured with immunoSEQ multiplex PCR; TCRdb has only the in-frame clones, and not every one. Of more than 200,000 clones in the sample, around four fifths were seen once. Sample: peripheral blood. The receptors come from a woman older than 75 with COVID-19, enrolled during active disease. The CDR3 runs from the conserved cysteine through the conserved F or W. Fields, in order: clone size, V gene, D gene, J gene, CDR3 protein, CDR3 DNA. The D gene is left open where the match is weak. Size values are once, few and many counts, or a class for expanded clones, and some rows have none.

once	TRBV3-1/TRBV3-2	TRBD2	TRBJ2-5	CASSQTSGGQETQYF	TGTGCCAGCAGCCAGACTAGCGGGGGCCAAGAGACCCAGTACTTC
-	TRBV6-2/TRBV6-3	TRBD2	TRBJ2-2	CASSYTGLATGELFF	TGTGCCAGCAGTTACACGGGACTAGCGACCGGGGAGCTGTTTTTT
-	TRBV10-2	-	TRBJ2-5	CASRGGPQETQYF	TGCGCCAGCAGGGGGGGGCCACAAGAGACCCAGTACTTC
-	TRBV24-1	-	TRBJ1-2	CATSAGDYGYTF	TGTGCCACCAGTGCCGGGGACTATGGCTACACCTTC
-	TRBV19	TRBD1	TRBJ2-5	CASFDPGQGQETQYF	TGTGCCAGTTTCGACCCGGGACAGGGACAAGAGACCCAGTACTTC
-	TRBV24-1	TRBD1	TRBJ1-2	CATSDSPRQGGYTF	TGTGCCACCAGTGATTCGCCACGACAGGGCGGCTACACCTTC
-	TRBV19	TRBD1	TRBJ1-5	CASSIVTGDQPQHF	TGTGCCAGTAGTATCGTGACAGGGGATCAGCCCCAGCATTTT
-	TRBV19	-	TRBJ1-5	CASSIRTGNQPQHF	TGTGCCAGTAGTATAAGGACGGGAAATCAGCCCCAGCATTTT
-	TRBV9	-	TRBJ1-1	CASSPAGNTEAFF	TGTGCCAGCAGCCCCGCGGGGAACACTGAAGCTTTCTTT
few	TRBV5-1	-	TRBJ1-1	CASSRGNDGGEAFF	TGCGCCAGCAGCCGTGGGAACGACGGAGGAGAAGCTTTCTTT
few	TRBV9	TRBD2	TRBJ2-3	CASSPLAGGLTDTQYF	TGTGCCAGCAGCCCCCTAGCGGGGGGACTCACAGATACGCAGTATTTT
-	TRBV7-2	TRBD1	TRBJ2-5	CASRKGQGETQYF	TGTGCCAGCCGAAAGGGACAGGGGGAGACCCAGTACTTC
-	TRBV2	TRBD1	TRBJ1-2	CASSEQQGVSYGYTF	TGTGCCAGCAGTGAACAGCAGGGGGTGTCCTATGGCTACACCTTC
-	TRBV9	TRBD2	TRBJ2-5	CASSFSGGAYETQYF	TGTGCCAGCAGCTTTAGCGGGGGGGCCTATGAGACCCAGTACTTC
once	TRBV7-2	-	TRBJ1-2	CASSPTIQGTSFGYTF	TGTGCCAGCAGCCCCACTATCCAGGGCACCAGCTTCGGCTACACCTTC
-	TRBV2	TRBD1	TRBJ2-7	CASTWTGGYEQYF	TGTGCCAGCACTTGGACAGGGGGTTACGAGCAGTACTTC
-	TRBV30	TRBD1	TRBJ1-1	CAWSEGQGATEAFF	TGTGCCTGGAGCGAAGGACAGGGGGCCACTGAAGCTTTCTTT
-	TRBV28	-	TRBJ1-2	CASSPRRRSNYGYTF	TGTGCCAGCAGTCCCAGACGGAGATCTAACTATGGCTACACCTTC
-	TRBV27	TRBD1	TRBJ1-1	CASSTGTGYTEAFF	TGTGCCAGCAGTACCGGGACAGGGTACACTGAAGCTTTCTTT
-	TRBV20-1	-	TRBJ1-2	CSATRGNGYTF	TGCAGTGCGACCCGAGGAAATGGCTACACCTTC
-	TRBV30	-	TRBJ1-4	CAWSVQGNEKLFF	TGTGCCTGGAGTGTCCAGGGTAACGAAAAACTGTTTTTT
-	TRBV7-9	TRBD2	TRBJ2-3	CASSARGGTDTQYF	TGTGCCAGCAGCGCCCGGGGGGGCACAGATACGCAGTATTTT
-	TRBV20-1	-	TRBJ1-2	CSAPKGVRALF	TGCAGTGCTCCCAAAGGCGTCAGGGCGCTCTTC
-	TRBV28	-	TRBJ2-2	CASSTGKAYTGELFF	TGTGCCAGCTCTACGGGGAAGGCCTACACCGGGGAGCTGTTTTTT
few	TRBV5-6	TRBD1	TRBJ1-1	CASSTLWTGRDRGTEAFF	TGTGCCAGCAGCACCCTCTGGACAGGGAGAGATCGTGGCACTGAAGCTTTCTTT
few	TRBV28	-	TRBJ2-2	CASSLLAVRELFF	TGTGCCAGCAGTTTATTGGCTGTTCGGGAGCTGTTTTTT
-	TRBV2	TRBD1	TRBJ1-4	CASRLDRGGEKLFF	TGTGCCAGCAGACTCGACAGGGGAGGTGAAAAACTGTTTTTT
-	TRBV9	-	TRBJ1-5	CASSVEAGQPQHF	TGTGCCAGCAGCGTAGAGGCGGGTCAGCCCCAGCATTTT
-	TRBV3-1/TRBV3-2	TRBD1	TRBJ1-2	CASSTGTGGPLYGYTF	TGTGCCAGCAGCACCGGGACAGGAGGGCCGTTATATGGCTACACCTTC
few	TRBV7-9	TRBD2	TRBJ2-2	CASSLAGTSKGELFF	TGTGCCAGCAGCTTAGCCGGGACTAGTAAGGGGGAGCTGTTTTTT
-	TRBV27	-	TRBJ1-5	CASSLKGPDSNQPQHF	TGTGCCAGCAGTTTGAAGGGGCCGGATTCGAATCAGCCCCAGCATTTT